The rows below give T cell receptor beta chains drawn from one sample of a study of CD8 T cells in Susac syndrome. TCRdb independently ran MiXCR on the immunoSEQ multiplex PCR reads; one entry per CDR3 protein. Of about 190,000 distinct CDR3 sequences in the sample, about 94% were seen once. Sequencing was performed on CD4+ T cells from PBMCs. The receptors derive from a human donor with Susac syndrome. Both conserved end residues are part of each CDR3. D genes are given only for firm matches. Not every row has a clone size; where given, it reads once, few, many or a size class.

>-|TRBJ2-2|TRBV30|-
TGTGCCTGGAGCCCGGACAGCAGAAACACCGGGGAGCTGTTTTTT
CAWSPDSRNTGELFF
>-|TRBJ2-3|TRBV25-1|TRBD1
TGTGCCAGCAGTGAATCGGGGACAGACCTGAGCACAGATACGCAGTATTTT
CASSESGTDLSTDTQYF
>-|TRBJ1-5|TRBV18|-
TGTGCCAGCTCACCGTCGGGGCGAAGCAATCAGCCCCAGCATTTT
CASSPSGRSNQPQHF
>-|TRBJ2-3|TRBV6-4|-
TGTGCCAGCAGAGCACGGGGGGCGGATACGCAGTATTTT
CASRARGADTQYF
>-|TRBJ2-2|TRBV5-1|TRBD1
TGCGCCAGCAGCCACACGACAGGGGTTCGCGGTCTAAACACCGGGGAGCTGTTTTTT
CASSHTTGVRGLNTGELFF
>-|TRBJ2-7|TRBV29-1|-
TGCAGCCCAACTGAAGAGCAGTACTTC
CSPTEEQYF
>-|TRBJ1-2|TRBV29-1|-
TGCAGCGTTTTCGGCTCGGGTGGCTACACCTTC
CSVFGSGGYTF
>-|TRBJ2-3|TRBV20-1|TRBD2
TGCAGTGCTTGGACCGGGACTAGCGGGGGACGGCAGTATTTT
CSAWTGTSGGRQYF
>-|TRBJ1-6|TRBV5-4|-
TGTGCCAGCAGCTTGGTCGTGGGGAATTCACCCCTCCACTTT
CASSLVVGNSPLHF
>once|TRBJ1-1|TRBV7-2|-
TGTGCCAGCAACTTAGATCGGACCTTCGAAGCTTTCTTT
CASNLDRTFEAFF
>-|TRBJ2-5|TRBV27|-
TGTGCCAGCAGTTTCGGCCCTTGGGAGACCCAGTACTTC
CASSFGPWETQYF
>-|TRBJ1-1|TRBV19|-
TGTGCCAGTACCCAGCGAGGGGGTAGCACTGAAGCTTTCTTT
CASTQRGGSTEAFF
>-|TRBJ1-6|TRBV5-4|-
TGTGCCAGCAGCCGAGACAGTGATTCACCCCTCCACTTT
CASSRDSDSPLHF
>-|TRBJ2-3|TRBV11-3|-
TGTGCCAGCAGCCGTTGGACGTCTAGCACAGATACGCAGTATTTT
CASSRWTSSTDTQYF
>-|TRBJ1-2|TRBV19|TRBD1
TGTGCCAGTAGTCCCTGGGACAGGGACAACGGCTACACCTTC
CASSPWDRDNGYTF
>-|TRBJ1-2|TRBV5-1|TRBD1
TGCGCCAGCAGCTTGGGGACAGGCATCACCTATGGCTACACCTTC
CASSLGTGITYGYTF
>-|TRBJ1-1|TRBV25-1|-
TGTGCCAGCAGTGACGAGCAGAACACTGAAGCTTTCTTT
CASSDEQNTEAFF
>-|TRBJ2-2|TRBV18|-
TGTGCCAGCTCACCAACCCGGGACGGCGGGGAGCTGTTTTTT
CASSPTRDGGELFF
>-|TRBJ1-2|TRBV28|TRBD1
TGTGCCAGCAGTTCGGTTGGGACAGACTATGGCTACACCTTC
CASSSVGTDYGYTF
>-|TRBJ2-3|TRBV5-1|TRBD2
TGCGCCAGCAAGCTAGAAGCGGGGGTTTCCACAGATACGCAGTATTTT
CASKLEAGVSTDTQYF
>-|TRBJ2-7|TRBV7-6|-
TGTGCCAGCAGCCCCGGGACATCTGCACCCTACGAGCAGTACTTC
CASSPGTSAPYEQYF
>-|TRBJ2-7|TRBV10-3|TRBD1
TGTGCCACGGGACAGGGTACCTACGAGCAGTACTTC
CATGQGTYEQYF
>-|TRBJ1-2|TRBV7-9|-
TGTGCCAGCAGCTTAGCTCTGGGGGCAGGCTACACCTTC
CASSLALGAGYTF
>-|TRBJ2-7|TRBV28|-
TGTGCCAGCAGTTCTCCCGGGTTAGCGGCCTACGAGCAGTACTTC
CASSSPGLAAYEQYF
>-|TRBJ2-3|TRBV15|-
TGTGCCACCAGCAGGGGAAGGTTGGGGGGAACAGATACGCAGTATTTT
CATSRGRLGGTDTQYF
>-|TRBJ1-2|TRBV20-1|TRBD1
TGCAGTGCTAGGAGGGGACAGGACTATGGCTACACCTTC
CSARRGQDYGYTF
>-|TRBJ2-5|TRBV29-1|TRBD1
TGCAGCGCTGGACAGGTTCAAGAGACCCAGTACTTC
CSAGQVQETQYF
>-|TRBJ1-2|TRBV5-6|-
TGTGCCAGCAGCTTGGCGGGGCCTCTAACCTCCATATATGGCTACACCTTC
CASSLAGPLTSIYGYTF
>-|TRBJ1-2|TRBV9|-
TGTGCCAGCAAACAAGGGGACTATGGCTACACCTTC
CASKQGDYGYTF
>-|TRBJ1-2|TRBV20-1|-
TGCAGTGCTAGATTTCTTGGGACAACTTATGGCTACACCTTC
CSARFLGTTYGYTF
>few|TRBJ2-5|TRBV19|-
TGTGCCAGTAGTCCGGGCCGGGAGACCCAGTACTTC
CASSPGRETQYF
>-|TRBJ2-2|TRBV15|-
TGTGCCACCAGCGCCCGGGCAGTCCCCGGGGAGCTGTTTTTT
CATSARAVPGELFF
>-|TRBJ2-1|TRBV20-1|TRBD2
TGCAGTGCTACCCGCCTAGCGGGTTACAATGAGCAGTTCTTC
CSATRLAGYNEQFF
>-|TRBJ1-1|TRBV7-8|-
TGTGCCAGCAGCTTTCAGGGGCTGGGGGCCTTGAACACTGAAGCTTTCTTT
CASSFQGLGALNTEAFF
>-|TRBJ2-1|TRBV12-5|-
TGTGCTAGTGGTTTCCGGGGACTCCCCGGCGAGCAGTTCTTC
CASGFRGLPGEQFF
>-|TRBJ1-4|TRBV4-3|-
TGCGCCAGCAGCTTAGGGCGGGATTACAATGAAAAACTGTTTTTT
CASSLGRDYNEKLFF
>-|TRBJ2-2|TRBV6-5|-
TGTGCCAGCAGTTACTACGAAAACACCGGGGAGCTGTTTTTT
CASSYYENTGELFF